This note documents a single T cell receptor (beta chain) sequence. The antigen is not known. PCR replicates performed on unsorted PBMC used 300 ng DNA, tens of thousands of T cell genomes. Repertoires were generated with immunoSEQ multiplex PCR, while TCRdb's copy carries only in-frame clones and drops some. The sample includes approximately 510,000 clones, 75% to 85% of them seen just once. These data are taken from a study of shared clonotypes between healthy human individuals. V was pared by 5 bases and J by 4 bases, with 6 bases of the junction left unmatched. The CDR3 runs 14 residues. Germline values: CDR1 SEHNR, CDR2 FQNEAQ (reference sequence). Study-level findings and limits: How much donors shared clonotypes was expected to be affected by sequencing depth. The researchers took only blood, and tissue repertoires probably look different.

This receptor was taken from a woman aged 40-49 years in good health. Some clones in this sample may be carry-over from other donors' samples. V usage is TRBV7-9 and J usage is TRBJ2-7; TRBD2 aligns across 9 bases. Sample: PBMCs. The CDR3 DNA follows: TGTGCCAGCAGCCCGATAGCGGGAGAATACGAGCAGTACTTC. Its protein product is CASSPIAGEYEQYF.